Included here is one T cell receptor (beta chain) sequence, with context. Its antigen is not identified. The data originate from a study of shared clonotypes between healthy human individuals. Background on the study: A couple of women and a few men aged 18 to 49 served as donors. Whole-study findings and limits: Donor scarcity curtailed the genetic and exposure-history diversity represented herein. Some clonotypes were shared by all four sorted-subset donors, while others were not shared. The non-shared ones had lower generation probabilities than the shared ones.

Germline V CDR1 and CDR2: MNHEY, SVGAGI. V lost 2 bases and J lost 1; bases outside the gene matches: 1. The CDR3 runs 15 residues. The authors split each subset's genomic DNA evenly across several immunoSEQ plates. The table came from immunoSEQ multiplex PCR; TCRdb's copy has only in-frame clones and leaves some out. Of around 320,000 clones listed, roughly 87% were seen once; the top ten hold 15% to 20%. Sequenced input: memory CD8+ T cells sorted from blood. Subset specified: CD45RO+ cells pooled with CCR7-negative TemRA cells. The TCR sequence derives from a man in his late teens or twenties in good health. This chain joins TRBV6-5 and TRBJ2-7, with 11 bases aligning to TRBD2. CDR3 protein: CASSYGTSGSYEQYF. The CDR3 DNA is TGTGCCAGCAGTTACGGGACTAGCGGTTCCTACGAGCAGTACTTC.